Listed here are 14 T cell receptor beta chains from one sample, sequenced in a study of T cells in Graves' hyperthyroidism and ophthalmopathy. RNA transcripts were the template for amplifying TCR beta CDR3 regions. First-round RT-PCR targeting the TCR CDR3 was performed with the HTBI primer set. TCRdb called the multiplex PCR reads again in MiXCR, with one record for every CDR3 protein. The data contain under 350,000 distinct CDR3 sequences, about 15% of them singletons. The sample comprised blood. Receptor source: a woman aged 60-70 years with Graves' ophthalmopathy.

This clonotype appeared many times. The chain is built from TRBV3-1 and TRBJ2-1, with D perhaps matching TRBD1 (6 bases). Trimming cost V 2 bases and J 10 bases, with 12 bases left between them. This CDR3 has 13 residues. CDR1 is LGHDT, CDR2 YNNKEL, per germline (reference sequence). In DNA form, the CDR3 reads TGTGCCAGCAGCCAAACGGACAGAATGGAGCAGTTCTTC. Translation: CASSQTDRMEQFF.

This clonotype appeared many times. The chain recombines TRBV18 with TRBJ1-1, with 7 bases fitting TRBD1. CDR1 is KGHSH, CDR2 LQKENI, per germline. Losses at the gene ends were 0 bases for V and 9 bases for J; bases not matched to a gene: 4. This CDR3 has 13 residues. The CDR3 coding sequence is TGTGCCAGCTCACCACCAGACAGGGTGAAAGCTTTCTTT. It codes for CASSPPDRVKAFF.

This clonotype was observed at least ten times. This sequence joins TRBV7-3 and TRBJ1-6; D is unclear. Per the germline V gene, CDR1 is SGHTA and CDR2 is FQGTGA. There are 15 residues in the CDR3. V lost 5 bases to trimming and J lost 9 bases, with 17 bases between them. DNA of the CDR3: TGTGCCAGCAGCCTGAAAGGACCGCCATCTTCACCCCTCCACTTT. Its protein product is CASSLKGPPSSPLHF.

The chain uses TRBV5-1 and TRBJ1-1; tentative D call: TRBD1 (5 bases). This CDR3 contains 15 residues. In germline, CDR1 is SGHRS, CDR2 YFSETQ. V lost 4 bases, J lost 3 bases, and 16 bases lay in between. The CDR3 loop reads CASSPGLAGDTEAFF. The CDR3 nucleotides read TGCGCCAGCAGCCCTGGACTAGCGGGGGACACTGAAGCTTTCTTT.

This clonotype showed up just a few times. The V and J genes are TRBV24-1 and TRBJ2-1; D may be TRBD1 or TRBD2 (6 bases each). The germline gives CDR1 KGHDR, CDR2 SFDVKD. Between the trimmed V and J ends, which lost 5 bases and 6 bases, there was a span of 10 bases. This CDR3 is 13 amino acids long. CDR3 DNA: TGTGCCACCAGTGTTAGGGGGGTCAATGAGCAGTTCTTC. This gives the protein CATSVRGVNEQFF.

In this sample, this clonotype turned up many times. V is TRBV3-1 and J is TRBJ1-1, with a possible D match to TRBD1 (5 bases). Germline V gene lookup returns CDR1 LGHDT and CDR2 YNNKEL (reference sequence). The germline V and J ends were trimmed by 2 bases and 5 bases, with 12 bases remaining between them. This CDR3 has 14 residues. CDR3 sequence reads: CASSQPGAGTEAFF. DNA of the CDR3: TGTGCCAGCAGCCAACCTGGGGCGGGGACTGAAGCTTTCTTT.

For this clonotype: A much larger clone lies one base from this, so it may be a read error. V usage is TRBV7-2 and J usage is TRBJ2-7; D could derive from TRBD1 or TRBD2 (6 bases each). The germline gives CDR1 SGHTA, CDR2 FQGNSA. The CDR3 has 15 amino acids. V was shortened by 0 bases and J by 7 bases, with 16 bases between the two germline ends. The CDR3 sequence: CASSLAGTVQGEQYF. DNA for the CDR3: TGTGCCAGCAGCTTAGCAGGGACTGTACAGGGTGAGCAGTACTTC. Filled out from reference TRBV7-2 and TRBJ2-7, the complete variable domain reads GAGVSQSPSNKVTEKGKDVELRCDPISGHTALYWYRQSLGQGLEFLIYFQGNSAPDKSGLPSDRFSAERTGGSVSTLTIQRTQQEDSAVYLCASSLAGTVQGEQYFGPGTRLTVT.

This clonotype was recorded a few times. V usage is TRBV20-1 and J usage is TRBJ1-1; tentatively, D is TRBD1 (6 bases). CDR3 size: 12 residues. Trimming cost V 8 bases and J 0 bases, with 10 bases left between them. Germline V gives CDR1 DFQATT, CDR2 SNEGSKA (reference sequence). CDR3 DNA: TGCAGTAAGGGGGGCATGAACACTGAAGCTTTCTTT. Translated, it gives CSKGGMNTEAFF.

This clonotype has at least ten counts. The chain joins TRBV5-6 to TRBJ2-7, with 7 bases fitting TRBD1. The CDR3 sequence is 14 residues long. V dropped 2 bases and J dropped 2; count of bases not matched to a gene: 4. Germline assignment: CDR1 SGHDT and CDR2 YYEEEE. DNA of the CDR3: TGTGCCAGCAGCTTCGGGGACAGCCCCTACGAGCAGTACTTC. It is translated as CASSFGDSPYEQYF. Combining the CDR3 with reference TRBV5-6 and TRBJ2-7 gives the whole variable domain DAGVTQSPTHLIKTRGQQVTLRCSPKSGHDTVSWYQQALGQGPQFIFQYYEEEERQRGNFPDRFSGHQFPNYSSELNVNALLLGDSALYLCASSFGDSPYEQYFGPGTRLTVT.

Only a few counts were recorded for this clonotype. The chain is built from TRBV18 and TRBJ2-1, with 9 bases fitting TRBD1. The CDR3 length is 17 residues. CDR1 is KGHSH and CDR2 is LQKENI in the germline V gene. V was pared by 0 bases and J by 9 bases, with 12 bases of the junction left unmatched. CDR3 amino acids: CASSPPSGTGFIGEQFF. The CDR3 DNA is TGTGCCAGCTCACCACCCTCCGGGACAGGGTTTATCGGTGAGCAGTTCTTC.

The CDR3, as DNA: TGTGCCAGCTCAATCCGGACAGGCGAGACCCAGTACTTC. It specifies CASSIRTGETQYF. The rearrangement joins TRBV18 to TRBJ2-5, with 7 bases lining up with TRBD1. V lost 5 bases to trimming and J lost 5 bases; unmatched junction nucleotides: 5. Germline V gene data show CDR1 as KGHSH and CDR2 as LQKENI. The CDR3 has 13 residues.

There are a few counts of this clonotype. The J gene is TRBJ2-7, the V gene TRBV3-1; 9 bases line up with TRBD2. Germline V gives CDR1 LGHDT, CDR2 YNNKEL (reference sequence). The V gene end was trimmed by 2 bases and the J gene end by 4 bases; junction bases not matched to a gene: 6. The CDR3 is 15 amino acids. Here the CDR3 reads CASSQIAGGYYEQYF. DNA of the CDR3: TGTGCCAGCAGCCAAATTGCGGGAGGGTATTACGAGCAGTACTTC.

This clonotype was recorded many times. This CDR3 is CASSLGWQGSGEQYF. The CDR3 DNA is TGTGCCAGCAGCTTAGGGTGGCAGGGCTCGGGAGAGCAGTACTTC. The V gene is TRBV7-6, the J gene TRBJ2-7; TRBD1 or TRBD2 may be the D gene (5 bases each). The germline gives CDR1 SGHVS, CDR2 FNYEAQ. Trimming took 1 base from V and 7 from J, leaving 17 bases between them. This CDR3 spans 15 amino acids.

There are a few counts of this clonotype. The rearrangement joins TRBV20-1 to TRBJ2-7; D uncertain. The CDR3 totals 12 residues. V lost 0 bases, J lost 4 bases, and 7 bases lay in between. Germline V gene sequence: CDR1 DFQATT, CDR2 SNEGSKA (reference sequence). The CDR3 protein is CSARDRNYEQYF. For the CDR3, the DNA is TGCAGTGCTAGAGATCGGAATTACGAGCAGTACTTC.